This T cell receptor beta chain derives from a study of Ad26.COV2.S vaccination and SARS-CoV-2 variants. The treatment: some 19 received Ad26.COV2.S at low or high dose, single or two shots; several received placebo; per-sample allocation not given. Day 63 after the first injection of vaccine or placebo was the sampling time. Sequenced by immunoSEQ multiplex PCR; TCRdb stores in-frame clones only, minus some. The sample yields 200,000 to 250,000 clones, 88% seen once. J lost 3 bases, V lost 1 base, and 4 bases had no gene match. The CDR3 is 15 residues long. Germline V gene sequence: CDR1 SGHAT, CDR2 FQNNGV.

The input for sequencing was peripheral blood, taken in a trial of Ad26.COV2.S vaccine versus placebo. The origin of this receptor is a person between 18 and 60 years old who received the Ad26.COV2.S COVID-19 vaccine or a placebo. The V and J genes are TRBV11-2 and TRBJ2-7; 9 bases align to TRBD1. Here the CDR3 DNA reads TGTGCCAGCAGCTTAGGTGGGACAGGGATCTACGAGCAGTACTTC. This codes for CASSLGGTGIYEQYF.